A single sample gave rise to the 4 T cell receptor beta chains below, sequenced in a study of blood T cells in healthy people across ages. The authors ran a second PCR of about 6 to 11 cycles using a sample-barcoded 5' primer and a J-beta primer mix. TCRdb re-called the 5' RACE reads with MiXCR, one entry per CDR3 protein. In the table there are approximately 1.5 million distinct CDR3 sequences, roughly 30% of which are singletons. The sample was blood. The receptor set was obtained from a woman in her 30s in good health.

The CDR3 sequence: CASSPDRTHYTF. CDR3 DNA sequence: TGTGCCAGCAGTCCGGACAGGACCCACTACACCTTC. The chain has TRBV27 and TRBJ1-2; 7 bases agree with TRBD1. The CDR3 spans 12 residues. The V segment lost 5 bases and the J segment 10 bases; nucleotides outside the gene matches: 7. Germline V CDR1 and CDR2: MNHEY, SMNVEV (reference sequence).

This clonotype was seen once. The rearrangement links TRBV9 to TRBJ2-3; D is perhaps TRBD2 (5 bases). The V end lost 2 bases, the J end lost 6 bases, and 16 bases lay between the germline ends. Germline V gene data show CDR1 as SGDLS and CDR2 as YYNGEE. The CDR3 is 15 residues long. The CDR3 sequence is CASSVAGLPKDTQYF. The CDR3 DNA reads TGTGCCAGCAGCGTGGCCGGACTCCCGAAGGATACGCAGTATTTT. Complete variable domain (other parts from reference TRBV9 and TRBJ2-3): DSGVTQTPKHLITATGQRVTLRCSPRSGDLSVYWYQQSLDQGLQFLIQYYNGEERAKGNILERFSAQQFPDLHSELNLSSLELGDSALYFCASSVAGLPKDTQYFGPGTRLTVL.

CDR3 bases: TGTGCCAGCAGTCCATTGTATGGGGCGTACGGCTACACCTTC. The encoded protein is CASSPLYGAYGYTF. The rearrangement joins TRBV2 to TRBJ1-2; D might be TRBD1 (5 bases). The CDR3 loop spans 14 amino acids. Germline lookup yields CDR1 SNHLY and CDR2 FYNNEI. Between the trimmed V and J ends, which lost 5 bases and 8 bases, there was a span of 18 bases. Combining the CDR3 with reference TRBV2 and TRBJ1-2 gives the whole variable domain EPEVTQTPSHQVTQMGQEVILRCVPISNHLYFYWYRQILGQKVEFLVSFYNNEISEKSEIFDDQFSVERPDGSNFTLKIRSTKLEDSAMYFCASSPLYGAYGYTFGSGTRLTVV.

This clonotype was found a few times. The rearrangement links TRBV7-9 to TRBJ2-1; D not certain. Germline CDR1 and CDR2: SEHNR and FQNEAQ (reference sequence). The CDR3 has 14 residues. V dropped 6 bases and J dropped 7 bases, with 16 bases sitting between them. CDR3 residues: CASRGVVRTNEQFF. For the CDR3, the DNA is TGTGCCAGCAGAGGAGTGGTTCGGACGAATGAGCAGTTCTTC.